The subject of this entry is one TCR beta chain. Its target is unknown. The CDR3 runs to 17 residues. Trimming pared 4 bases from V and 1 base from J, leaving 19 bases between. Germline V gene sequence: CDR1 MGHRA, CDR2 YSYEKL. Researchers ran the PCR with 60 Vbeta and 13 Jbeta primers. Assay: immunoSEQ multiplex PCR; the TCRdb copy retains only in-frame clones and omits some. This table has some 160,000 clones, 60% to 85% appearing once. The entry originates in a study of cytomegalovirus exposure and HLA in healthy donors. Findings of the study overall: The CMV antigen specificity of a few CMV-associated chains was confirmed through in vitro analysis.

Healthy individuals who donated bone marrow served as the donors. The chain has TRBV4-1 and TRBJ1-1; maybe TRBD1 (6 bases). This TCR came from a woman in her 40s in good health and CMV-seropositive. Sequencing was carried out using PBMCs. The CDR3: CASSPRAGAFSNTEAFF. CDR3 in DNA: TGCGCCAGCAGCCCAAGAGCAGGGGCATTTTCGAACACTGAAGCTTTCTTT.